This T cell receptor (beta chain) was sequenced for a study of blood T cells in healthy people across ages. Study background: The capture of about one barcoded beta molecule per two T cells was achieved by template switching. Study findings and constraints: From one million sequenced T cells, diversity estimates were lower bounds. Age advanced and TCR beta diversity per million T cells fell, roughly linearly.

Trimming took off 1 base at V and 4 bases at J, with 10 bases between the two ends. Germline assignment: CDR1 DFQATT and CDR2 SNEGSKA (reference sequence). The CDR3 length is 13 residues. Of note for this clonotype: The antigen remains undetermined.

With a J-beta primer mix and a sample-barcoded 5' primer, a second PCR ran roughly 6 to 12 cycles. Tagging of each cDNA molecule was performed by a template-switch adaptor with 12 random nucleotides. TCRdb reanalysed the 5' RACE reads using MiXCR and keeps one entry per CDR3 protein. The sample lists around 990,000 distinct CDR3 sequences, under 30% occurring once. These same records also appear under a second study, on T cells of mothers and their children.

The receptor's source is a girl aged 2-9 years in good health. The rearrangement links TRBV20-1 to TRBJ1-1; possible D gene TRBD1, 5 bases. Sample: blood. CDR3 in DNA: TGCAGTGCTAGAGTTTGGGGCGGCACTGAAGCTTTCTTT. Translated, it gives CSARVWGGTEAFF.